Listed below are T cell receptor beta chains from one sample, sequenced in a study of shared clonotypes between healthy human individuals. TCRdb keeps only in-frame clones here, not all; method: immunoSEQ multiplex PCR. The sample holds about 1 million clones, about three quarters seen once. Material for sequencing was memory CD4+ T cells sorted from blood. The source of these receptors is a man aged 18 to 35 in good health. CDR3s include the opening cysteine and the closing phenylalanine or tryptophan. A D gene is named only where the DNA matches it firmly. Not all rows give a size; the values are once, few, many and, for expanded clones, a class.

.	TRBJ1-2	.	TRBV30	CAWSRLKGTF	TGTGCCTGGAGTAGACTTAAGGGGACCTTC
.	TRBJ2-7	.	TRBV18	CASSSTSAYEQYF	TGTGCCAGCTCATCCACATCAGCCTACGAGCAGTACTTC
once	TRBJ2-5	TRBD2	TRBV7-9	CASSSGTKDLETQYF	TGTGCCAGCAGCTCCGGGACTAAAGATTTGGAGACCCAGTACTTC
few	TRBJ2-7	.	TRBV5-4	CASSLDRYSYEQYF	TGTGCCAGCAGCCTCGACAGGTACTCCTACGAGCAGTACTTC
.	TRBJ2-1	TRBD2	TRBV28	CASSTQPGLAGGGEFF	TGTGCCAGCAGTACCCAACCGGGACTAGCGGGAGGGGGGGAGTTCTTC
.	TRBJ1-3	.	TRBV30	CAWSQSNRNSGNTIYF	TGTGCCTGGAGTCAGTCGAACAGGAACTCTGGAAACACCATATATTTT
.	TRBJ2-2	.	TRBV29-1	CSAEGRRGYGELFF	TGCAGCGCCGAAGGGCGGAGGGGTTACGGGGAGCTGTTTTTT
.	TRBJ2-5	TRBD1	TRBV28	CASSSAGTGEETQYF	TGTGCCAGCAGTTCCGCCGGGACAGGGGAGGAGACCCAGTACTTC
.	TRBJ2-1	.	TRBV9	CASSAGTSSNEQFF	TGTGCCAGCAGCGCGGGAACTAGCAGCAATGAGCAGTTCTTC
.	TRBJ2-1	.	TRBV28	CASTTHQAGKYNEQFF	TGTGCCAGCACCACCCACCAGGCAGGGAAATACAATGAGCAGTTCTTC
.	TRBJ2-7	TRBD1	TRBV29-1	CSVETGTGHEQYF	TGCAGCGTTGAGACCGGGACAGGCCACGAGCAGTACTTC
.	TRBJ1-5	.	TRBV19	CASSIQFMAAGGSQHF	TGTGCCAGTAGTATCCAGTTTATGGCCGCTGGAGGGTCCCAGCATTTT
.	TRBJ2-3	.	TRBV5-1	CASSFNSPKDTQYF	TGCGCCAGCAGCTTTAACAGCCCTAAAGATACGCAGTATTTT
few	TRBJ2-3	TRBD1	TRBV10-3	CAISEPRTDRGKTDTQYF	TGTGCCATCAGTGAGCCCCGAACGGACAGGGGGAAGACAGATACGCAGTATTTT
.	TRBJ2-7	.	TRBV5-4	CASSSVSGGPYEQYF	TGTGCCAGCAGCTCTGTAAGTGGGGGGCCCTACGAGCAGTACTTC